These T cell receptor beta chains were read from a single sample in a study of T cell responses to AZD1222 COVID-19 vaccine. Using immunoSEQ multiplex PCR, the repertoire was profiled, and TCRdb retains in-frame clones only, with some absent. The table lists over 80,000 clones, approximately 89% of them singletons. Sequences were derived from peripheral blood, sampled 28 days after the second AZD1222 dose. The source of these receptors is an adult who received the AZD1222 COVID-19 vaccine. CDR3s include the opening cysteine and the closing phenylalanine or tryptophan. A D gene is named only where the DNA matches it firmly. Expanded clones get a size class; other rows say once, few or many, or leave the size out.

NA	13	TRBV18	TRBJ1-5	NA	TGTGCCAGCTCACCACGAGAAGATCAGCCCCAGCATTTT	CASSPREDQPQHF
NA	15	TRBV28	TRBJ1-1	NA	TGTGCCAGCACCCCGGGGGCTTCCGGGAACACTGAAGCTTTCTTT	CASTPGASGNTEAFF
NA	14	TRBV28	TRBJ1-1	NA	TGTGCCAGCAGTTTATTCCTACCCAACACTGAAGCTTTCTTT	CASSLFLPNTEAFF
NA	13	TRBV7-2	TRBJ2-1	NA	TGTGCCAGCAGCTTAAGCTTTCTCAATGAGCAGTTCTTC	CASSLSFLNEQFF
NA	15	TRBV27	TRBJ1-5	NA	TGTGCCAGCAGGTCTCAACTTCTTAGCAATCAGCCCCAGCATTTT	CASRSQLLSNQPQHF
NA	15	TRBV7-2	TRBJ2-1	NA	TGTGCCAGCCGCTACGGGCCCGCGCCAGACGATGAGCAGTTCTTC	CASRYGPAPDDEQFF
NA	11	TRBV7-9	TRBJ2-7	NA	TGTGCCAGCAGCTCACAAGGGGAGCAGTACTTC	CASSSQGEQYF
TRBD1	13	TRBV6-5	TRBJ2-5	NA	TGTGCCAGCTCGAGGGGGCTGCAAGAGACCCAGTACTTC	CASSRGLQETQYF
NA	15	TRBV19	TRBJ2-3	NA	TGTGCCAGTAGTATTAGGGACACCTCCACAGATACGCAGTATTTT	CASSIRDTSTDTQYF
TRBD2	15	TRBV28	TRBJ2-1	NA	TGTGCCAGCAGTTTATTCCCCGGGGGGAGCAATGAGCAGTTCTTC	CASSLFPGGSNEQFF
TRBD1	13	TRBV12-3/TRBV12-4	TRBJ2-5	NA	TGTGCCAGCAGCCGGGGACAGGAAGAGACCCAGTACTTC	CASSRGQEETQYF
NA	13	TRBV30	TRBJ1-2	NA	TGTGCCTGGAGTGTAGGGGGATCGGCGGGCTACACCTTC	CAWSVGGSAGYTF
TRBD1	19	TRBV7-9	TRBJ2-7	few	TGTGCCAGCAGCTTAGGCGACAGGGGGCCTACCGACCTCTTCTACGAGCAGTACTTC	CASSLGDRGPTDLFYEQYF
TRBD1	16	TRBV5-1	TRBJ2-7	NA	TGCGCCAGCAGCTTTCCCCAGGACAGGGAGCTTGGCGAGCAGTACTTC	CASSFPQDRELGEQYF
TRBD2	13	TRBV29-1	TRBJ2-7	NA	TGCAGCGTTCGGACTAGCGGGAGTGGGGAGCAGTACTTC	CSVRTSGSGEQYF
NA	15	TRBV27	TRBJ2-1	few	TGTGCCAGCAGTTACCGTGCCACGCCTTTGGATGAGCAGTTCTTC	CASSYRATPLDEQFF
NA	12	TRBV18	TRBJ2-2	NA	TGTGCCAGCTCACAACAGACCGGGGAGCTGTTTTTT	CASSQQTGELFF
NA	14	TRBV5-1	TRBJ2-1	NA	TGCGCCAGCAGCTTGGGGGGCAGGGCCAATGAGCAGTTCTTC	CASSLGGRANEQFF
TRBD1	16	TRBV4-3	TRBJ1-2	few	TGCGCCAGCAGCCCCTCCGGGACAGCGAGATGGGATGGCTACACCTTC	CASSPSGTARWDGYTF